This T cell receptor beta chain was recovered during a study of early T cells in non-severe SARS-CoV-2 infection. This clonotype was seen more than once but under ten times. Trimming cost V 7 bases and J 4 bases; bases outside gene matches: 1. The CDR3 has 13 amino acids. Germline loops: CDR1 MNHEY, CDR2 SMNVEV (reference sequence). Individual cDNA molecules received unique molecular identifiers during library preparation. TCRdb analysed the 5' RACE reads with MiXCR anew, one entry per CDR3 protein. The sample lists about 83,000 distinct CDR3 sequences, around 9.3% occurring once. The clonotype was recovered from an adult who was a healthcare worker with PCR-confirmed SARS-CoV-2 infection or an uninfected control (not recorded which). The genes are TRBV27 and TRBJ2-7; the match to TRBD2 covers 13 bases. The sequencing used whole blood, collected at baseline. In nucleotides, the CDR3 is TGTGCCAGCAAACTAGCGGGAGGGTACGAGCAGTACTTC. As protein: CASKLAGGYEQYF.